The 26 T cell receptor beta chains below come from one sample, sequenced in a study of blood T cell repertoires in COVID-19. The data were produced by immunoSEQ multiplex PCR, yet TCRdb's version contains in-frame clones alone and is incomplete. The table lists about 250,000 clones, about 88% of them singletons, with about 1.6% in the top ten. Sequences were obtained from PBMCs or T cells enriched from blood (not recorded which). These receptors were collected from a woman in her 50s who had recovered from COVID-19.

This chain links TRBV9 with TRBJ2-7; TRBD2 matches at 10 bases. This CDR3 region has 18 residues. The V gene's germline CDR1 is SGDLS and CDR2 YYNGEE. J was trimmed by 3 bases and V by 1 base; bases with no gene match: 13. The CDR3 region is CASSVSSSTSGLGYEQYF. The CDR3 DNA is TGTGCCAGCAGCGTATCGTCCTCGACTAGCGGGTTGGGCTACGAGCAGTACTTC.

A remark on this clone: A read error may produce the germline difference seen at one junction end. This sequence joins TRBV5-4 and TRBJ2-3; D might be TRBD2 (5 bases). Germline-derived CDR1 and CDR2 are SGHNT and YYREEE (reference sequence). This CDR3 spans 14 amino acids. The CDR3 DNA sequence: TGTGCCAGCACCATCGAGGCTAGCACGGATACGCAGTATTTT. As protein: CASTIEASTDTQYF.

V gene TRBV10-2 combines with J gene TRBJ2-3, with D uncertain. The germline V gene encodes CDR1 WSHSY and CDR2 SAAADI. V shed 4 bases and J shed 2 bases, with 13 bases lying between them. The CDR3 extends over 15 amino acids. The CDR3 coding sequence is TGCGCCAGCAGTGTATCGCAAACCTACACAGATACGCAGTATTTT. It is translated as CASSVSQTYTDTQYF.

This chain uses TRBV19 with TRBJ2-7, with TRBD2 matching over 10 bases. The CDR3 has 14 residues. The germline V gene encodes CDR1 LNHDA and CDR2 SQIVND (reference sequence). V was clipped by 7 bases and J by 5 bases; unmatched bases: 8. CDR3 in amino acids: CASNTGLARDEQYF. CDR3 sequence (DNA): TGTGCCAGTAATACGGGACTAGCGAGGGACGAGCAGTACTTC.

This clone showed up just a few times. The CDR3 coding sequence is TGTGCCAGCAGCAGAGCCGGGACAGGGGGATACGAGCAGTACTTC. Protein sequence: CASSRAGTGGYEQYF. V is TRBV7-2 and J is TRBJ2-7; 11 bases are shared with TRBD1. CDR1 and CDR2 (germline): SGHTA, FQGNSA. The CDR3 has 15 residues. Trimming removed 5 bases from V and 4 bases from J; junction bases left unmatched: 7. Full variable domain (outside the CDR3, taken from reference TRBV7-2 and TRBJ2-7): GAGVSQSPSNKVTEKGKDVELRCDPISGHTALYWYRQSLGQGLEFLIYFQGNSAPDKSGLPSDRFSAERTGGSVSTLTIQRTQQEDSAVYLCASSRAGTGGYEQYFGPGTRLTVT.

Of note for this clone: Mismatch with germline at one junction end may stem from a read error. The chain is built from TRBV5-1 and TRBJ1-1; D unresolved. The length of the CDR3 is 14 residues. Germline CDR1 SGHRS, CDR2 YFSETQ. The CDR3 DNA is TGCGCCAGCAGTTTGGACCTAATGAACACTGAAGCTTTCTTT. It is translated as CASSLDLMNTEAFF.

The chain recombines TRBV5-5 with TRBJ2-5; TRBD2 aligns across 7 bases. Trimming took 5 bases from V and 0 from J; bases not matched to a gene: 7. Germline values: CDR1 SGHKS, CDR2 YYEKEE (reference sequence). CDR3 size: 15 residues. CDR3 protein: CASSRDYLYQETQYF. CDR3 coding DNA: TGTGCCAGCAGTCGGGACTACCTGTACCAAGAGACCCAGTACTTC.

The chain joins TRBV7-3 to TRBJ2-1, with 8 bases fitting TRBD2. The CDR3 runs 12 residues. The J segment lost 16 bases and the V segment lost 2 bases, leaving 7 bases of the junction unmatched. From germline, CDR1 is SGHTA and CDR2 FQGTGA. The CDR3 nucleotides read TGTGCCAGCAGCTTACCCGGCGGGAGGCAATTCTTC. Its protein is CASSLPGGRQFF.

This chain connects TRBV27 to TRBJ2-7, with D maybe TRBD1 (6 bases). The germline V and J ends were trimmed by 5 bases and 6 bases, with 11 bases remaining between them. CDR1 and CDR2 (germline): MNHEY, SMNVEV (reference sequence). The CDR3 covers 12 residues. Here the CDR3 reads CASSPDRFEQYF. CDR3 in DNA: TGTGCCAGCAGTCCAGACAGGTTCGAGCAGTACTTC.

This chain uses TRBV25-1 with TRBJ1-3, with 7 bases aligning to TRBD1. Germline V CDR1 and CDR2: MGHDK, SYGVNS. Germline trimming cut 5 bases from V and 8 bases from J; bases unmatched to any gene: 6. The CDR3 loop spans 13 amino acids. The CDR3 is CASSSEGAYTIYF. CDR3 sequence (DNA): TGTGCCAGCAGTTCGGAGGGGGCGTACACCATATATTTT.

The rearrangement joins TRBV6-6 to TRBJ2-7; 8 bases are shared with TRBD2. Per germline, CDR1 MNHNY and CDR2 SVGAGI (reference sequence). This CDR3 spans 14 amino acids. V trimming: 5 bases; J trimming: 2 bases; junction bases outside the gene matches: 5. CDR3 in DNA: TGTGCCAGCAGTAAGACTAGCGCCACCTACGAGCAGTACTTC. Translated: CASSKTSATYEQYF.

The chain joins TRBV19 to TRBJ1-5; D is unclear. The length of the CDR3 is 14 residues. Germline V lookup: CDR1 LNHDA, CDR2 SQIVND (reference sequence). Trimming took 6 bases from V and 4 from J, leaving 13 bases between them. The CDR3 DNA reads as TGTGCCAGTAGCCCGACGGCCGGGAATCAGCCCCAGCATTTT. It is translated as CASSPTAGNQPQHF. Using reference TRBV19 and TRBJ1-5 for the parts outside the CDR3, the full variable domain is DGGITQSPKYLFRKEGQNVTLSCEQNLNHDAMYWYRQDPGQGLRLIYYSQIVNDFQKGDIAEGYSVSREKKESFPLTVTSAQKNPTAFYLCASSPTAGNQPQHFGDGTRLSIL.

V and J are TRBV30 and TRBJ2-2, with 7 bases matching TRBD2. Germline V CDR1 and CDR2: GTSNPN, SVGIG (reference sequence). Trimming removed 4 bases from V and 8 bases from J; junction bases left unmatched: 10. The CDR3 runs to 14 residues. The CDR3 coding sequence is TGTGCCTGGAATGGCAGGCGGGGGTCGGGGGAGCTGTTTTTT. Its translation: CAWNGRRGSGELFF.

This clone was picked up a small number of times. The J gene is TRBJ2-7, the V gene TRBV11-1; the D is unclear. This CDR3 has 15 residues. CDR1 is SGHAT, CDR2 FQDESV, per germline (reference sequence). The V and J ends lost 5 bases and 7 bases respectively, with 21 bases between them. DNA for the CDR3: TGTGCCAGCAGCCCCCGTGGAGCCGGAACCGGAGAGCAGTACTTC. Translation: CASSPRGAGTGEQYF.

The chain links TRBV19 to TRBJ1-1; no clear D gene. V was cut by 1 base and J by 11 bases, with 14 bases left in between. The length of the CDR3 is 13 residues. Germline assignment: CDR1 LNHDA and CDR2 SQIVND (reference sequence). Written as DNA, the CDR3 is TGTGCCAGTAGTATAGGCCCGGGAACCTGGGCTTTCTTT. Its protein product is CASSIGPGTWAFF.

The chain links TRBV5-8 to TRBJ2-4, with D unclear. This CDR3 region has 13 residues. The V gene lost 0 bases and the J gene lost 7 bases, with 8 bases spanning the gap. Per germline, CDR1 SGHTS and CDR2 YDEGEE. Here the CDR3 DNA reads TGTGCCAGCAGCTTGGTGCAGTCTAACATTCAGTACTTC. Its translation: CASSLVQSNIQYF.

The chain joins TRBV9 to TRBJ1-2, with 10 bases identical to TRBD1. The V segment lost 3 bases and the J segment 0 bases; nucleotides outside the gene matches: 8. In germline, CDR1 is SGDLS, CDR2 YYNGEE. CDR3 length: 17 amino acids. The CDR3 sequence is CASSAGDRGFANYGYTF. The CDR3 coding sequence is TGTGCCAGCAGCGCAGGGGACAGGGGTTTTGCTAACTATGGCTACACCTTC.

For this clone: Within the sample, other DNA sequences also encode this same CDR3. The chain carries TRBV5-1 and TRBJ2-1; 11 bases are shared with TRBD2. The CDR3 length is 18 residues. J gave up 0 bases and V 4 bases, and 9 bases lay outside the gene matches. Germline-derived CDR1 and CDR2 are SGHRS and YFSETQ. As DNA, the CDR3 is TGCGCCAGCAGCACCGGGACTAGCGGCGCCAGCTCCTACAATGAGCAGTTCTTC. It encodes CASSTGTSGASSYNEQFF.

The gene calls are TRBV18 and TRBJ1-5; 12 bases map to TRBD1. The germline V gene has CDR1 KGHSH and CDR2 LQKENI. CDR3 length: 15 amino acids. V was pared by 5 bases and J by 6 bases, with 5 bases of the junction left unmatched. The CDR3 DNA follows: TGTGCCAGCTCAAAGGGACAGGGGGCCTTTCAGCCCCAGCATTTT. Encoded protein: CASSKGQGAFQPQHF.

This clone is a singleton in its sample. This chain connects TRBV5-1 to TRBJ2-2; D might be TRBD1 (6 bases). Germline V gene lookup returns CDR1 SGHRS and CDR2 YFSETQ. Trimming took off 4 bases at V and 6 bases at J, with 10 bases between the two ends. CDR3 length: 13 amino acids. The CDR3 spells CASSQQGPGELFF. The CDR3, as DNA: TGCGCCAGCAGCCAACAGGGCCCCGGGGAGCTGTTTTTT.

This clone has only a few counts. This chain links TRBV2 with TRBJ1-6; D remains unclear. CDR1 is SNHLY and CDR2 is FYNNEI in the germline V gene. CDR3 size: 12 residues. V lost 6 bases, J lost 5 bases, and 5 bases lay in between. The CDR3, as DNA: TGTGCCAGCAGCCAAAATAATTCACCCCTCCACTTT. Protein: CASSQNNSPLHF.

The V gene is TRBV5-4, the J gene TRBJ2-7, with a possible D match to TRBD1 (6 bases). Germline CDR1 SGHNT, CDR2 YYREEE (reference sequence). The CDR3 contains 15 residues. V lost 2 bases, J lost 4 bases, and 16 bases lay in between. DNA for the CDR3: TGTGCCAGCAGCTTCGGACAGCCGCCCGCATACGAGCAGTACTTC. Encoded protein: CASSFGQPPAYEQYF.

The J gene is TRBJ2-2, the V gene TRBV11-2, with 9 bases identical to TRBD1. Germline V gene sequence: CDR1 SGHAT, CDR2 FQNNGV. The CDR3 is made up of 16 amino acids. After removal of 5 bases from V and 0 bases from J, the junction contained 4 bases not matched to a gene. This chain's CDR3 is CASSTRTGANTGELFF. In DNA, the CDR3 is TGTGCCAGCAGCACCCGGACAGGGGCGAACACCGGGGAGCTGTTTTTT.

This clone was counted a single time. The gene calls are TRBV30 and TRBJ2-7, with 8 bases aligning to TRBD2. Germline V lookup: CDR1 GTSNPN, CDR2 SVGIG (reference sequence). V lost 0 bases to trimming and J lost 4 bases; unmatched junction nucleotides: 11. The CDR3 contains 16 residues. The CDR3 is CAWSVNTSGAKYEQYF. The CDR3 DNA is TGTGCCTGGAGTGTCAACACTAGCGGAGCAAAATACGAGCAGTACTTC.

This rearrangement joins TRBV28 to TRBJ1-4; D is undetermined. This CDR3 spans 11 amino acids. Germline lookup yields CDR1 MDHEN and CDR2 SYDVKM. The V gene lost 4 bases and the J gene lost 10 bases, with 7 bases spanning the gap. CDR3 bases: TGTGCCAGCAGTTATCTCGGAAAACTGTTTTTT. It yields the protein CASSYLGKLFF.

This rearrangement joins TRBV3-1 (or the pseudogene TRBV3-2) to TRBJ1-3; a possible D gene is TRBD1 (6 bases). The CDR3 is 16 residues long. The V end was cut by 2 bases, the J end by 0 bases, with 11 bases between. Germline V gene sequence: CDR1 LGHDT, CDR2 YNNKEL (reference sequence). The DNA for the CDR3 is TGTGCCAGCAGCCAAAGACAGGAGAGCTCTGGAAACACCATATATTTT. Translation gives CASSQRQESSGNTIYF.